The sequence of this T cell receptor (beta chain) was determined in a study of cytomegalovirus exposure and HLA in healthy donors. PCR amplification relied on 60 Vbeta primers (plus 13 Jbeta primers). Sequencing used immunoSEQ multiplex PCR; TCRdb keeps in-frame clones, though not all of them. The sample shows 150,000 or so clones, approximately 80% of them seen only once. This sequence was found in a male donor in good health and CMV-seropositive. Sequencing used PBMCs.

CDR3 nucleotide sequence: TGCGCCAGCAGCTATGAGAGCGGGGGCCGCCAGCCCCAGCATTTT. Translation gives CASSYESGGRQPQHF. The gene calls are TRBV5-1 and TRBJ1-5; tentative D call: TRBD1 (6 bases). CDR3 length equals 15 residues. Germline V lookup: CDR1 SGHRS, CDR2 YFSETQ. V gave up 3 bases and J gave up 7 bases, with 17 bases separating them.